This TCR beta chain emerged from a study of T-cell memory formation after mild COVID-19. Looking at the study overall: Across donors, TCR clusters were largely donor specific.

This clonotype was picked up many times. Antigen unknown. V dropped 4 bases and J dropped 2 bases, with 8 bases sitting between them. The CDR3 sequence is 13 residues long. Germline CDR1 and CDR2: DFQATT and SNEGSKA (reference sequence). Each CDR3 protein is one row after TCRdb ran MiXCR on the 5' RACE reads. Of under 40,000 distinct CDR3 sequences in the sample, around 8% were seen once. Whole-study findings and limits: Day 15 to 85 contracting clones showed balanced CD4/CD8; day 15 to 37 expanders favored CD4+. Some SARS-CoV-2-responding clones were already detected in memory before infection.

This receptor was taken from a man aged 18 to 30 who had mild COVID-19 (a few samples of this study predate the infection). Cell type and time point are not known. Sequencing was performed on PBMCs or a T cell subset sorted from them (not recorded which). The V call is TRBV20-1, the J call TRBJ2-2; the D gene is possibly TRBD1 (6 bases). The CDR3 DNA follows: TGCAGTGCTACCAGGGGTAACACCGGGGAGCTGTTTTTT. This gives the protein CSATRGNTGELFF.